Sequencing of this TCR beta chain was carried out in a study of shared clonotypes between healthy human individuals. Only CD45RO-negative cells positively selected for CCR7 counted as naive CD8 cells, so terminally differentiated effector memory CD45RA+ cells were excluded. Germline trimming cut 5 bases from V and 12 bases from J; bases unmatched to any gene: 3. Per the germline V gene, CDR1 is SEHNR and CDR2 is FQNEAQ (reference sequence). The CDR3 length is 12 residues. Some clones are missing from TCRdb's copy, which holds only in-frame ones; the method was immunoSEQ multiplex PCR. Of around 580,000 clones listed, roughly 98% are singletons.

The chain combines TRBV7-9 with TRBJ2-3; TRBD2 matches 12 bases. The sample was naive CD8+ T cells sorted from blood. The TCR comes from a young man in good health. The CDR3 DNA sequence: TGTGCCAGCAGCCAAGGACTAGCGGGACAGTATTTT. Its translation: CASSQGLAGQYF. The variable domain in full, completed from reference TRBV7-9 and TRBJ2-3, reads DTGVSQNPRHKITKRGQNVTFRCDPISEHNRLYWYRQTLGQGPEFLTYFQNEAQLEKSRLLSDRFSAERPKGSFSTLEIQRTEQGDSAMYLCASSQGLAGQYFGPGTRLTVL.